This T cell receptor (beta chain) emerged from a study of blood T cells in healthy people across ages. The study, taken as a whole, reports: Age showed a roughly linear inverse relationship with TCR beta diversity per million T cells.

The V and J ends lost 4 bases and 0 bases respectively, with 11 bases between them. The CDR3 is made up of 15 amino acids. Germline V lookup: CDR1 SGHAT, CDR2 FQNNGV. This clonotype was picked up a small number of times. Its antigen is not identified. The donors, healthy Caucasians from Russia, were aged about 6 to 95. A J-beta primer mix and a sample-barcoded 5' primer were used in a second PCR of about 6 to 12 cycles. TCRdb re-derived calls from the 5' RACE reads in MiXCR, one entry per CDR3 protein. This sample has about 1,500,000 distinct CDR3 sequences; approximately 38% occur once, and the top ten carry 7.9%.

The rearrangement uses TRBV11-2 and TRBJ2-3; TRBD2 is a possible D gene (6 bases). This TCR came from a woman aged 18-29 years in good health. The sample taken for sequencing was blood. This chain's CDR3 is CASSSRRASTDTQYF. The CDR3 DNA reads as TGTGCCAGCAGCTCGCGGAGGGCTAGCACAGATACGCAGTATTTT.